This T cell receptor (beta chain) was sequenced for a study of shared clonotypes between healthy human individuals. The study, taken as a whole, reports: Approximately 5% was the fraction of naive CD4 clonotypes found shared across several donors.

Profiled with immunoSEQ multiplex PCR; TCRdb holds only in-frame clones, not every one. The table records roughly 2,000,000 clones, roughly 93% of them present only once. CDR3 size: 11 residues. Germline CDR1 and CDR2: LNHDA and SQIVND (reference sequence). V lost 9 bases, J lost 7 bases, and 5 bases stayed unmatched. Concerning this clone itself: What it binds is unknown.

CD45RO negativity and positive selection for CCR7 defined naive CD8 cells, a population that excluded terminally differentiated effector memory CD45RA+ cells. The TCR originated in a young man in good health. Some clones in this sample may be carry-over from other donors' samples. The sequenced sample consisted of naive CD8+ T cells from PBMCs. The chain recombines TRBV19 with TRBJ2-7; 8 nucleotides align to TRBD2. This CDR3 reads CASLTGGEQYF. CDR3 DNA: TGTGCCAGCCTCACGGGGGGGGAGCAGTACTTC.